Listed below are T cell receptor beta chains from one sample, sequenced in a study of post-analysis software for immune sequencing data. TCRdb independently ran MiXCR on the PCR reads; one entry per CDR3 protein. The data contain 450,000 to 700,000 distinct CDR3 sequences, 40% to 50% of them singletons. Material: blood. These receptor sequences come from a girl aged 5 to 17 with multiple sclerosis. The CDR3 runs from the conserved cysteine through the conserved F or W. The D gene is left open where the match is weak. Clone size is not always given. Where it is, it says once, few, many or a class for expanded clones.

j_call: TRBJ2-1; clone_size: -; d_call: TRBD1; v_call: TRBV28; cdr3_aa: CAITGTGVGGLHNEQFF; cdr3_nt: TGTGCCATCACCGGGACAGGGGTTGGCGGGCTCCACAACGAGCAGTTCTTC
j_call: TRBJ2-7; clone_size: few; d_call: TRBD1; v_call: TRBV29-1; cdr3_aa: CSVSQGAVYEQYF; cdr3_nt: TGCAGCGTTTCCCAGGGGGCAGTCTACGAGCAGTACTTC
j_call: TRBJ2-2; clone_size: -; d_call: TRBD2; v_call: TRBV4-1; cdr3_aa: CASSPRLAVNTGELFF; cdr3_nt: TGCGCCAGCAGCCCCAGACTAGCGGTGAACACCGGGGAGCTGTTTTTT
j_call: TRBJ2-5; clone_size: -; d_call: TRBD2; v_call: TRBV5-1; cdr3_aa: CASSSRTSGTQETQYF; cdr3_nt: TGCGCCAGCAGCTCGAGGACTAGCGGGACACAAGAGACCCAGTACTTC
j_call: TRBJ1-6; clone_size: -; d_call: -; v_call: TRBV4-1; cdr3_aa: CASSRSPTGTYNSPLHF; cdr3_nt: TGCGCCAGCAGCCGCAGCCCCACAGGGACCTATAATTCACCCCTCCACTTT
j_call: TRBJ2-5; clone_size: -; d_call: TRBD2; v_call: TRBV29-1; cdr3_aa: CSVSGGTSGRETQYF; cdr3_nt: TGCAGCGTTTCTGGCGGGACTAGCGGGAGGGAGACCCAGTACTTC
j_call: TRBJ2-7; clone_size: few; d_call: -; v_call: TRBV11-2; cdr3_aa: CASSLPLDVYEQYF; cdr3_nt: TGTGCCAGCAGCTTGCCCCTAGATGTTTACGAGCAGTACTTC
j_call: TRBJ2-3; clone_size: few; d_call: TRBD1; v_call: TRBV6-1; cdr3_aa: CASSLVTGAADTQYF; cdr3_nt: TGTGCCAGCAGTCTCGTAACAGGGGCCGCAGATACGCAGTATTTT
j_call: TRBJ2-5; clone_size: -; d_call: -; v_call: TRBV3-1; cdr3_aa: CAGSQRRPGGSETQYF; cdr3_nt: TGTGCCGGCAGCCAAAGGAGACCGGGGGGCAGTGAGACCCAGTACTTC
j_call: TRBJ1-5; clone_size: few; d_call: -; v_call: TRBV12-3/TRBV12-4; cdr3_aa: CASSPLQPQHF; cdr3_nt: TGTGCCAGCAGCCCCCTGCAGCCCCAGCATTTT
j_call: TRBJ2-3; clone_size: few; d_call: -; v_call: TRBV20-1; cdr3_aa: CSARFRDSWGTDTQYF; cdr3_nt: TGCAGTGCTAGATTCCGGGACTCGTGGGGCACAGATACGCAGTATTTT
j_call: TRBJ1-2; clone_size: -; d_call: TRBD1; v_call: TRBV7-8; cdr3_aa: CASSSRQGYYGYTF; cdr3_nt: TGTGCCAGCAGCTCGAGACAGGGATACTATGGCTACACCTTC
j_call: TRBJ2-6; clone_size: few; d_call: -; v_call: TRBV5-1; cdr3_aa: CASSLAGMVLSSGANVLTF; cdr3_nt: TGCGCCAGCAGCTTGGCTGGCATGGTCCTTAGCTCTGGGGCCAACGTCCTGACTTTC
j_call: TRBJ1-4; clone_size: -; d_call: -; v_call: TRBV6-5; cdr3_aa: CASSYSTGRGEKLFF; cdr3_nt: TGTGCCAGCAGTTACTCGACAGGCAGGGGCGAAAAACTGTTTTTT
j_call: TRBJ2-7; clone_size: few; d_call: -; v_call: TRBV7-6; cdr3_aa: CASSLRSQGHEQYF; cdr3_nt: TGTGCCAGCAGCCTGCGGTCACAGGGCCACGAGCAGTACTTC
j_call: TRBJ2-1; clone_size: -; d_call: TRBD1; v_call: TRBV7-2; cdr3_aa: CASSIPGQGMTGEQFF; cdr3_nt: TGTGCCAGCAGCATACCGGGACAGGGGATGACTGGGGAGCAGTTCTTC
j_call: TRBJ1-5; clone_size: few; d_call: -; v_call: TRBV20-1; cdr3_aa: CSASQGLGNQPQHF; cdr3_nt: TGCAGTGCTTCACAGGGTTTGGGCAATCAGCCCCAGCATTTT
j_call: TRBJ1-1; clone_size: -; d_call: TRBD1; v_call: TRBV20-1; cdr3_aa: CSAKRGQSYRGAEAFF; cdr3_nt: TGCAGTGCCAAAAGGGGACAGTCCTACCGAGGGGCTGAAGCTTTCTTT
j_call: TRBJ2-7; clone_size: -; d_call: -; v_call: TRBV27; cdr3_aa: CASSRSGTALYEQYF; cdr3_nt: TGTGCCAGCAGTCGATCCGGGACGGCTCTTTACGAGCAGTACTTC
j_call: TRBJ2-7; clone_size: -; d_call: -; v_call: TRBV7-8; cdr3_aa: CASSLPPKQYF; cdr3_nt: TGTGCCAGCAGCTTACCACCAAAGCAGTACTTC
j_call: TRBJ2-7; clone_size: -; d_call: -; v_call: TRBV6-5; cdr3_aa: CASSRLVGDSYEQYF; cdr3_nt: TGTGCCAGCAGTCGACTCGTTGGGGACTCCTACGAGCAGTACTTC
j_call: TRBJ2-3; clone_size: -; d_call: -; v_call: TRBV10-2; cdr3_aa: CASSLGFSRTDTQYF; cdr3_nt: TGCGCCAGCAGTCTGGGCTTTTCGCGCACAGATACGCAGTATTTT
j_call: TRBJ2-1; clone_size: few; d_call: -; v_call: TRBV20-1; cdr3_aa: CSAVRPGSYNEQFF; cdr3_nt: TGCAGTGCTGTCAGACCGGGCTCCTACAATGAGCAGTTCTTC
j_call: TRBJ2-1; clone_size: -; d_call: -; v_call: TRBV29-1; cdr3_aa: CSVEAAGAGPTYNEQFF; cdr3_nt: TGCAGCGTTGAAGCTGCGGGGGCGGGCCCTACCTACAATGAGCAGTTCTTC
j_call: TRBJ2-7; clone_size: -; d_call: -; v_call: TRBV5-1; cdr3_aa: CASSLAQAGSDEQYF; cdr3_nt: TGCGCCAGCAGCTTGGCCCAAGCTGGGTCCGACGAGCAGTACTTC
j_call: TRBJ2-5; clone_size: -; d_call: TRBD2; v_call: TRBV20-1; cdr3_aa: CSASSASGGLLETQYF; cdr3_nt: TGCAGTGCTAGTTCGGCTAGCGGGGGGCTTTTAGAGACCCAGTACTTC
j_call: TRBJ1-2; clone_size: -; d_call: -; v_call: TRBV29-1; cdr3_aa: CSAGPDRLYGYTF; cdr3_nt: TGCAGCGCAGGCCCGGACCGACTCTATGGCTACACCTTC
j_call: TRBJ1-1; clone_size: -; d_call: -; v_call: TRBV7-7; cdr3_aa: CAIKRDGGVGAFF; cdr3_nt: TGTGCCATTAAAAGAGACGGGGGTGTCGGAGCTTTCTTT
j_call: TRBJ2-7; clone_size: -; d_call: -; v_call: TRBV20-1; cdr3_aa: CSARRDRFYEQYF; cdr3_nt: TGCAGTGCCCGCCGGGACCGATTCTACGAGCAGTACTTC
j_call: TRBJ2-7; clone_size: few; d_call: -; v_call: TRBV5-1; cdr3_aa: CASSLVDSVLYEQYF; cdr3_nt: TGCGCCAGCAGCTTGGTGGACAGCGTCCTCTACGAGCAGTACTTC
j_call: TRBJ2-7; clone_size: -; d_call: TRBD2; v_call: TRBV10-3; cdr3_aa: CAISESSSGGLYEQYF; cdr3_nt: TGTGCCATCAGTGAGTCCTCTAGCGGAGGCCTCTACGAGCAGTACTTC
j_call: TRBJ2-7; clone_size: -; d_call: -; v_call: TRBV7-8; cdr3_aa: CASSLVEYEQYF; cdr3_nt: TGTGCCAGCAGCTTAGTAGAATACGAGCAGTACTTC
j_call: TRBJ2-3; clone_size: -; d_call: TRBD2; v_call: TRBV9; cdr3_aa: CASSSRTSGAWDTQYF; cdr3_nt: TGTGCCAGCAGCTCGAGGACTAGCGGGGCTTGGGATACGCAGTATTTT
j_call: TRBJ2-3; clone_size: few; d_call: TRBD1; v_call: TRBV5-1; cdr3_aa: CASSFGTARTDTQYF; cdr3_nt: TGCGCCAGCAGCTTCGGGACAGCTCGCACAGATACGCAGTATTTT
j_call: TRBJ1-1; clone_size: -; d_call: TRBD1; v_call: TRBV20-1; cdr3_aa: CSAPGQVVTEAFF; cdr3_nt: TGCAGTGCTCCGGGACAGGTTGTCACTGAAGCTTTCTTT
j_call: TRBJ1-2; clone_size: -; d_call: TRBD1; v_call: TRBV30; cdr3_aa: CAWSAYSRVTGRLGYTF; cdr3_nt: TGTGCCTGGAGCGCGTACTCAAGGGTGACAGGGCGCCTTGGCTACACCTTC
j_call: TRBJ1-1; clone_size: -; d_call: TRBD1; v_call: TRBV9; cdr3_aa: CASSVRSGTGHPNTEAFF; cdr3_nt: TGTGCCAGCAGCGTTCGGTCCGGGACAGGGCATCCTAACACTGAAGCTTTCTTT
j_call: TRBJ2-3; clone_size: -; d_call: -; v_call: TRBV12-3/TRBV12-4; cdr3_aa: CASSFVRDTQYF; cdr3_nt: TGTGCCAGCAGTTTTGTTCGAGATACGCAGTATTTT
j_call: TRBJ1-1; clone_size: -; d_call: -; v_call: TRBV12-3/TRBV12-4; cdr3_aa: CASSYGDNTEAFF; cdr3_nt: TGTGCCAGCAGTTATGGAGATAACACTGAAGCTTTCTTT
j_call: TRBJ1-1; clone_size: -; d_call: -; v_call: TRBV6-5; cdr3_aa: CASSYTGGKGSEAFF; cdr3_nt: TGTGCCAGCAGCTACACAGGAGGCAAAGGGTCTGAAGCTTTCTTT
j_call: TRBJ2-7; clone_size: few; d_call: -; v_call: TRBV5-1; cdr3_aa: CASSLILGPTYEQYF; cdr3_nt: TGCGCCAGCAGCTTGATTTTGGGCCCCACCTACGAGCAGTACTTC
j_call: TRBJ2-1; clone_size: -; d_call: -; v_call: TRBV11-2; cdr3_aa: CASSLTPAPNNEQFF; cdr3_nt: TGTGCCAGCAGCTTAACCCCGGCGCCGAACAATGAGCAGTTCTTC
j_call: TRBJ2-3; clone_size: -; d_call: TRBD2; v_call: TRBV28; cdr3_aa: CASSSLAGAGTDTQYF; cdr3_nt: TGTGCCAGCAGTTCCCTAGCGGGAGCGGGCACAGATACGCAGTATTTT
j_call: TRBJ1-1; clone_size: -; d_call: -; v_call: TRBV4-1; cdr3_aa: CASSQEEGRGEAFF; cdr3_nt: TGCGCCAGCAGCCAAGAGGAGGGAAGGGGTGAAGCTTTCTTT
j_call: TRBJ2-5; clone_size: -; d_call: -; v_call: TRBV30; cdr3_aa: CAWGEGQETQYF; cdr3_nt: TGTGCCTGGGGGGAAGGCCAAGAGACCCAGTACTTC
j_call: TRBJ1-2; clone_size: few; d_call: -; v_call: TRBV29-1; cdr3_aa: CSAGPQPTIDRPEDYTF; cdr3_nt: TGCAGCGCCGGACCTCAACCAACCATCGACAGGCCCGAGGATTACACCTTC
j_call: TRBJ2-7; clone_size: few; d_call: -; v_call: TRBV20-1; cdr3_aa: CSASLPLEQYF; cdr3_nt: TGCAGTGCTAGTCTTCCCCTCGAGCAGTACTTC
j_call: TRBJ2-1; clone_size: -; d_call: -; v_call: TRBV11-3; cdr3_aa: CASSLAAGGEQFF; cdr3_nt: TGTGCCAGCAGCTTAGCCGCCGGTGGTGAGCAGTTCTTC
j_call: TRBJ1-6; clone_size: -; d_call: -; v_call: TRBV12-3/TRBV12-4; cdr3_aa: CASSRQDLNSPRHF; cdr3_nt: TGTGCCAGCAGTCGACAGGATCTAAATTCACCCCGCCACTTT
j_call: TRBJ2-1; clone_size: few; d_call: -; v_call: TRBV27; cdr3_aa: CASSFRTGGRGEQFF; cdr3_nt: TGTGCCAGCAGTTTTCGCACCGGGGGGCGGGGAGAGCAGTTCTTC
j_call: TRBJ1-1; clone_size: few; d_call: -; v_call: TRBV30; cdr3_aa: CAWRRISVDTEAFF; cdr3_nt: TGTGCCTGGAGAAGAATAAGCGTTGACACTGAAGCTTTCTTT
j_call: TRBJ2-1; clone_size: few; d_call: TRBD1; v_call: TRBV29-1; cdr3_aa: CSVIQGARFNEQFF; cdr3_nt: TGCAGCGTGATACAGGGGGCCCGTTTCAATGAGCAGTTCTTC
j_call: TRBJ2-1; clone_size: once; d_call: -; v_call: TRBV5-1; cdr3_aa: CTSSLTGLWGEQFF; cdr3_nt: TGCACCAGCAGCCTCACGGGTCTCTGGGGTGAGCAGTTCTTC
j_call: TRBJ2-4; clone_size: -; d_call: -; v_call: TRBV6-1; cdr3_aa: CASSEQGRLAKNIQYF; cdr3_nt: TGTGCCAGCAGTGAACAGGGGCGACTAGCCAAAAACATTCAGTACTTC